This T cell receptor beta chain appears in the sequencing data of a study of T cell responses to AZD1222 COVID-19 vaccine. Across the study: Analysis merged second doses at about 4 or about 12 weeks. Study conclusions and caveats: Clonal diversity was possibly underestimated, and the donors were mostly white British, with more females. Regions left unmutated in variants are reportedly the target of nearly half of spike-specific TCRs. Compared with day 0, the breadth and depth of the Spike-specific TCR repertoire rose significantly after two doses of AZD1222.

Germline CDR1 SGHRS, CDR2 YFSETQ. V lost 3 bases and J lost 0, with 12 bases in between. This CDR3 spans 15 amino acids. Sequencing used immunoSEQ multiplex PCR; TCRdb keeps in-frame clones, though not all of them. In the table there are about 130,000 clones, about 80% of which are singletons. As to this clone: Its target is not known.

The specimen comprised peripheral blood, sampled on day 0 of AZD1222 vaccination. The receptor comes from an adult in good health. The chain carries TRBV5-1 and TRBJ1-1; D is undetermined. Here the CDR3 reads CASSWRRFMNTEAFF. In nucleotides, the CDR3 is TGCGCCAGCAGCTGGCGACGGTTCATGAACACTGAAGCTTTCTTT.